These 9 T cell receptor beta chains share one sample of origin, sequenced in a study of CD8 T cells in Susac syndrome. Reverse transcription used about 0.45 to 1 ug RNA and random hexamers. TCRdb analysed the immunoSEQ multiplex PCR reads with MiXCR anew, one entry per CDR3 protein. The table includes 150,000 or so distinct CDR3 sequences, around 94% detected once. The source material was CD4+ T cells from PBMCs. These receptor sequences come from a human donor with multiple sclerosis.

DNA of the CDR3: TGTGCCAGCAGTTTGGACAGTGTCGGTACGCAGTATTTT. Translation gives CASSLDSVGTQYF. The J gene is TRBJ2-3, the V gene TRBV12-3 or TRBV12-4, with a possible D match to TRBD1 (6 bases). This CDR3 is 13 amino acids long. Trimming pared 3 bases from V and 8 bases from J, leaving 12 bases between.

The chain recombines TRBV12-3 or TRBV12-4 with TRBJ2-1; D is undetermined. The V gene lost 7 bases and the J gene lost 9 bases, with 16 bases spanning the gap. This CDR3 has 13 residues. CDR3 loop: CASTTTPPGEQFF. The CDR3 DNA reads TGTGCCAGCACCACCACCCCCCCGGGTGAGCAGTTCTTC.

The V call is TRBV15, the J call TRBJ2-3; possible D gene TRBD1, 5 bases. Germline V gene sequence: CDR1 LNHNV, CDR2 YYDKDF (reference sequence). The CDR3 extends over 12 amino acids. Trimming left V 4 bases short and J 8 bases short, with 10 bases between. The CDR3 here is CATSTSRGTQYF. CDR3 in DNA: TGTGCCACCAGCACCTCTAGGGGTACGCAGTATTTT. Drawing the rest from reference TRBV15 and TRBJ2-3, the complete variable domain is DAMVIQNPRYQVTQFGKPVTLSCSQTLNHNVMYWYQQKSSQAPKLLFHYYDKDFNNEADTPDNFQSRRPNTSFCFLDIRSPGLGDTAMYLCATSTSRGTQYFGPGTRLTVL.

The chain recombines TRBV27 with TRBJ2-6; unclear D gene. Trimming took 9 bases from V and 0 from J, leaving 9 bases between them. Germline values: CDR1 MNHEY, CDR2 SMNVEV (reference sequence). This CDR3 has 14 residues. The CDR3 region has the DNA TGTGCCAGTAAACCCGTCTCTGGGGCCAACGTCCTGACTTTC. Its protein is CASKPVSGANVLTF. The complete variable domain, with remaining parts taken from reference TRBV27 and TRBJ2-6, reads EAQVTQNPRYLITVTGKKLTVTCSQNMNHEYMSWYRQDPGLGLRQIYYSMNVEVTDKGDVPEGYKVSRKEKRNFPLILESPSPNQTSLYFCASKPVSGANVLTFGAGSRLTVL.

The chain is built from TRBV9 and TRBJ2-2, with D hard to call. Germline V CDR1 and CDR2: SGDLS, YYNGEE. Trimming cost V 1 base and J 6 bases, with 7 bases left between them. The CDR3 consists of 13 residues. CDR3 residues: CASSVLFPGELFF. As DNA, the CDR3 is TGTGCCAGCAGCGTACTTTTCCCCGGGGAGCTGTTTTTT.

V gene TRBV9 combines with J gene TRBJ1-2; TRBD1 agrees at 8 bases. J lost 9 bases, V lost 3 bases, and 10 bases had no gene match. CDR1 SGDLS and CDR2 YYNGEE come from the germline V gene. CDR3 length equals 14 residues. The CDR3 sequence: CASSGGQGTGRYTF. CDR3 nucleotides: TGTGCCAGCAGCGGAGGACAGGGAACGGGGCGCTACACCTTC.

This clonotype was counted only a few times. The chain carries TRBV5-6 and TRBJ2-5; D ambiguous. Trimming pared 5 bases from V and 5 bases from J, leaving 7 bases between. The V gene's germline CDR1 is SGHDT and CDR2 YYEEEE. The CDR3 loop spans 11 amino acids. CDR3 sequence reads: CASSQRETQYF. The CDR3 coding sequence is TGTGCCAGCAGTCAAAGGGAGACCCAGTACTTC.

The chain carries TRBV29-1 and TRBJ2-4; D may be TRBD2 (6 bases). CDR1 and CDR2 (germline): SQVTM, ANQGSEA. Trimming removed 0 bases at V and 1 base at J, with 13 bases between. This CDR3 has 16 amino acids. CDR3 protein: CSVEDGGASAKNIQYF. CDR3 in DNA: TGCAGCGTTGAAGACGGAGGGGCCTCGGCCAAAAACATTCAGTACTTC.

CDR3 amino acids: CASSDTGVTQYF. For the CDR3, the DNA is TGTGCCAGCAGTGATACAGGTGTTACGCAGTATTTT. The chain combines TRBV9 with TRBJ2-3; a weak D match, TRBD1 (5 bases). Germline V gene data show CDR1 as SGDLS and CDR2 as YYNGEE. CDR3 length: 12 residues. V was cut by 5 bases and J by 8 bases, with 12 bases left in between.